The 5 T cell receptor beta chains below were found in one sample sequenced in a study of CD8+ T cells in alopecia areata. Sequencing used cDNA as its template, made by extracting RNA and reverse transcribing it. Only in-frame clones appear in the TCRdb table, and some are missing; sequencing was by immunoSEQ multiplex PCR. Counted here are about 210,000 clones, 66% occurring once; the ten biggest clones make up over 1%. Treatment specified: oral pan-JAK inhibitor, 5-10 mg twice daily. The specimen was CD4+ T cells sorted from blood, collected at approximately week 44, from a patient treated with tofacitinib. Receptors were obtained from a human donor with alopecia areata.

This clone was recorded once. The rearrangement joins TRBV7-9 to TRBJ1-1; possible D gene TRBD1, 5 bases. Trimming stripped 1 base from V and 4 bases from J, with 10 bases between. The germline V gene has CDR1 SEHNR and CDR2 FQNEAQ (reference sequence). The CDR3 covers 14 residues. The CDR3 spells CASSLELGGTEAFF. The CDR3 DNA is TGTGCCAGCAGCTTAGAGCTGGGGGGCACTGAAGCTTTCTTT.

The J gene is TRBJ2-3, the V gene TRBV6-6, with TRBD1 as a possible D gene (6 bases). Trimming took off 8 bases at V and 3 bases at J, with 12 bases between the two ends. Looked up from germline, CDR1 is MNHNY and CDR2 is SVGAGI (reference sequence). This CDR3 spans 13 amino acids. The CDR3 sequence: CASCWGQTDTQYF. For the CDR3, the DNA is TGTGCCAGCTGCTGGGGGCAGACAGATACGCAGTATTTT.

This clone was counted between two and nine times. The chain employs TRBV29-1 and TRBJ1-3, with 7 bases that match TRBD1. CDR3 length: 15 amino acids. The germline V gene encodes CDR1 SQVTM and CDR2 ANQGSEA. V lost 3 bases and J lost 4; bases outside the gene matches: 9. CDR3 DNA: TGCAGCGTTGAGGGTAGACAGGGTGACGGAAACACCATATATTTT. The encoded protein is CSVEGRQGDGNTIYF.

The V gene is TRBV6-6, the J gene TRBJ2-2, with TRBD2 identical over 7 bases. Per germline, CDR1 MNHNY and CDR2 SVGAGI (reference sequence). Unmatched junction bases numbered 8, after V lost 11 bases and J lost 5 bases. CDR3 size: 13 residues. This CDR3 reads CAAWGGRTGELFF. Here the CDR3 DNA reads TGTGCCGCTTGGGGGGGTCGTACCGGGGAGCTGTTTTTT.

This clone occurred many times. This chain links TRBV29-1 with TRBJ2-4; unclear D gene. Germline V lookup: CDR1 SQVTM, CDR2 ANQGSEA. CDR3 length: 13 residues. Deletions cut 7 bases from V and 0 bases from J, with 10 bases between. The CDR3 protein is CSADVLAKNIQYF. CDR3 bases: TGCAGCGCGGACGTTCTAGCCAAAAACATTCAGTACTTC.